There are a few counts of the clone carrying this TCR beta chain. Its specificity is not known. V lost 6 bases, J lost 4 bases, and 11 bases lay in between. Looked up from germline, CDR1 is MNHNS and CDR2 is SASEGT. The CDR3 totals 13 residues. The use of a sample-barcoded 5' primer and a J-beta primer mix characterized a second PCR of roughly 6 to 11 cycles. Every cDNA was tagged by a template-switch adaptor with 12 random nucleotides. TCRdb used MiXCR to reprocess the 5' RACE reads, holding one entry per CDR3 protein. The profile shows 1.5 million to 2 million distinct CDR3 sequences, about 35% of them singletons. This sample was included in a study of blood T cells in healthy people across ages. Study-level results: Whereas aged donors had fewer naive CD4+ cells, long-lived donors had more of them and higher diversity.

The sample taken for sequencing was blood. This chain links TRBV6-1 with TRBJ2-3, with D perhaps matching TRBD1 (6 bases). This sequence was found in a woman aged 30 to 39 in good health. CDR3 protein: CASRETGSDTQYF. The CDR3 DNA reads TGTGCCAGCAGGGAGACAGGATCAGATACGCAGTATTTT.